This TCR beta chain came from a study of cytotoxic CD8 clonotypes in ibrutinib-treated CLL. On the study more broadly: There were 11 relapsed/refractory patients and around 15 treatment-naive patients, and some 18 were IGHV unmutated.

Broader study findings: At progression, clonality fell back toward baseline after rising at ibrutinib response. Clonality measured at baseline exceeded age-matched healthy donors, tracking circulating CD8+ T-cell counts.

Sequenced by immunoSEQ multiplex PCR; TCRdb stores in-frame clones only, minus some. The sample consists of some 100,000 clones, roughly 60% of them appearing once. In this sample, this clone turned up a few times. Antigen specificity is unknown. Sequencing was performed on PBMCs, taken after 24 months of ibrutinib treatment. The origin of this receptor is a human donor with chronic lymphocytic leukemia.

CDR3 sequence reads: CASSGRAGHTGELFF. DNA for the CDR3: TGTGCCAGCAGTGGGAGGGCAGGCCACACCGGGGAGCTGTTTTTT. This chain connects TRBV2 to TRBJ2-2; maybe TRBD2 (6 bases). Trimming cost V 4 bases and J 3 bases, with 12 bases left between them. Germline assignment: CDR1 SNHLY and CDR2 FYNNEI. The CDR3 spans 15 residues.